Listed below are T cell receptor beta chains from one sample, sequenced in a study of cytomegalovirus exposure and HLA in healthy donors. This table comes from immunoSEQ multiplex PCR, and its TCRdb copy is limited to in-frame clones, with some not included. Of 90,000 to 130,000 clones detected, 88% appear once; the ten largest clones hold more than 1.4%. Sample: PBMCs. These receptors originate from a woman in her thirties in good health and CMV-seropositive. Each CDR3 is given with its conserved first and last residue. The order of the fields is D gene, J gene, clone size, V gene, CDR3 DNA, CDR3 protein. A D gene is named only where the DNA matches it firmly. The size entry is marked missing in some rows and otherwise reads once, few, many or a size class.

TRBD2	TRBJ2-4	NA	TRBV9	TGTGCCAGCAGCGTAGCTGCGAGCGGGAAGAAAAACATTCAGTACTTC	CASSVAASGKKNIQYF
TRBD1	TRBJ1-5	NA	TRBV6-1	TGTGCCAGCAGTGAAGGGACAGGGGGCCATCAGCCCCAGCATTTT	CASSEGTGGHQPQHF
TRBD1	TRBJ2-7	NA	TRBV28	TGTGCCAGCAGTTTAGGGGACAGGGTGTCCGAGCAGTACTTC	CASSLGDRVSEQYF
TRBD2	TRBJ2-3	NA	TRBV29-1	TGCAGCGTCCAAGCGGGATCAGATACGCAGTATTTT	CSVQAGSDTQYF
TRBD1	TRBJ2-5	NA	TRBV7-9	TGTGCCAGCAGCTTGGGGACAGCGCCGGAGACCCAGTACTTC	CASSLGTAPETQYF
TRBD2	TRBJ2-5	NA	TRBV28	TGTGCCAGCACCTCCTTAGCGGGGGGGCGGGAGACCCAGTACTTC	CASTSLAGGRETQYF
NA	TRBJ2-7	NA	TRBV23-1	TGCGCCAGCAGTCAATTAACACAAACCTACGAGCAGTACTTC	CASSQLTQTYEQYF
NA	TRBJ1-1	NA	TRBV29-1	TGCAGCGTTTCGGGGGACACTGAAGCTTTCTTT	CSVSGDTEAFF
NA	TRBJ2-7	NA	TRBV18	TGTGCCAGCTCACCGGCAGGCATCGCCTCCTACGAGCAGTACTTC	CASSPAGIASYEQYF
NA	TRBJ1-4	NA	TRBV30	TGTGCCTGGAGAACGGGTTTTGGGGGGGCCGGTGAAAAACTGTTTTTT	CAWRTGFGGAGEKLFF
TRBD2	TRBJ2-1	once	TRBV27	TGTGCCAGCAGTTCGACCGGGACTAGCGGTATCAATGAGCAGTTCTTC	CASSSTGTSGINEQFF
NA	TRBJ1-1	NA	TRBV4-1	TGCGCCAGCAGCCAAGACACTTTGAACACTGAAGCTTTCTTT	CASSQDTLNTEAFF
NA	TRBJ2-3	NA	TRBV7-3	TGTGCCAGCAGCCGCGGGACCAACCCCGGCACAGATACGCAGTATTTT	CASSRGTNPGTDTQYF
NA	TRBJ1-1	NA	TRBV7-2	TGTGCCAGCAGCTTAGTCCTCCAAGCGCAAGCTTTCTTT	CASSLVLQAQAFF
TRBD2	TRBJ2-7	NA	TRBV6-6	TGTGCCAGCAGACTAACTAGCGGGAGCCACGAGCAGTACTTC	CASRLTSGSHEQYF
NA	TRBJ2-3	NA	TRBV5-1	TGCGCCAGCAGCTGGGGGGAGTACTGGGACACAGATACGCAGTATTTT	CASSWGEYWDTDTQYF